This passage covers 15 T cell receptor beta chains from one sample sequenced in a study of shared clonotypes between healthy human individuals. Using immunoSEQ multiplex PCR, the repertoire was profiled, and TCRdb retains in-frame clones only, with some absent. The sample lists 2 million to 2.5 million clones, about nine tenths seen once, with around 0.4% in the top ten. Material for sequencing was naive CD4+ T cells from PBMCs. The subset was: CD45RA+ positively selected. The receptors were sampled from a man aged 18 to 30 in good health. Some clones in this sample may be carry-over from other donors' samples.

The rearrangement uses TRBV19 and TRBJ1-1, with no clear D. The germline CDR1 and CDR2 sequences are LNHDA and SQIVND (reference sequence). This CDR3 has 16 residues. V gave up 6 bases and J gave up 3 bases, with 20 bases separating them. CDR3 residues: CASRPGWEGEDTEAFF. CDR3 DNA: TGTGCCAGTAGACCCGGTTGGGAGGGCGAGGACACTGAAGCTTTCTTT.

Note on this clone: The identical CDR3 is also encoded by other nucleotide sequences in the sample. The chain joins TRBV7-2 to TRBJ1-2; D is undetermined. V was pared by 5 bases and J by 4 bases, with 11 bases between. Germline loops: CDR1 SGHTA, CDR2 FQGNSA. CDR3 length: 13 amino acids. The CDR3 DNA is TGTGCCAGCAGCCTCCTCGGGATCTATGGCTACACCTTC. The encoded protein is CASSLLGIYGYTF. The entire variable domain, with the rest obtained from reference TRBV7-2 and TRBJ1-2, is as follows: GAGVSQSPSNKVTEKGKDVELRCDPISGHTALYWYRQSLGQGLEFLIYFQGNSAPDKSGLPSDRFSAERTGGSVSTLTIQRTQQEDSAVYLCASSLLGIYGYTFGSGTRLTVV.

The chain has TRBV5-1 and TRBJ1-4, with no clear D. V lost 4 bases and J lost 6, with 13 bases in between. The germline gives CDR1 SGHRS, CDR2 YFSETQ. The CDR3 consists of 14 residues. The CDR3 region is CASSPERADEKLFF. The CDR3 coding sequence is TGCGCCAGCAGCCCGGAACGGGCTGATGAAAAACTGTTTTTT.

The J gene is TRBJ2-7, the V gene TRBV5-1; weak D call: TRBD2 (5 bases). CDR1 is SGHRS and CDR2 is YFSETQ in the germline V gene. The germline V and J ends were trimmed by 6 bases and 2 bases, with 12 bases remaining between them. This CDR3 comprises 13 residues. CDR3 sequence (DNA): TGCGCCAGCAAGTTCGGGGAAGCCTACGAGCAGTACTTC. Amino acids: CASKFGEAYEQYF. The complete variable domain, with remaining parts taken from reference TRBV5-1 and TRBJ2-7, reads KAGVTQTPRYLIKTRGQQVTLSCSPISGHRSVSWYQQTPGQGLQFLFEYFSETQRNKGNFPGRFSGRQFSNSRSEMNVSTLELGDSALYLCASKFGEAYEQYFGPGTRLTVT.

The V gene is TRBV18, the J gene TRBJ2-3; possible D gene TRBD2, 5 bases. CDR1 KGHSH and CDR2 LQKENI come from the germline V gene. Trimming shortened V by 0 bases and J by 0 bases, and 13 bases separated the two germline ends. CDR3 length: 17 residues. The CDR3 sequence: CASSPPGERSSTDTQYF. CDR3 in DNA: TGTGCCAGCTCACCACCGGGAGAGCGGTCTAGCACAGATACGCAGTATTTT.

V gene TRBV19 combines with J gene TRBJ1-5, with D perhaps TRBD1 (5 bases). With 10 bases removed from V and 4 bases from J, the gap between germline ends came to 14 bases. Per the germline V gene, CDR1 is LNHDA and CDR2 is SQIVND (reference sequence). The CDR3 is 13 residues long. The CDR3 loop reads CAIDQGRNQPQHF. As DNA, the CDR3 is TGTGCCATTGACCAGGGACGTAATCAGCCCCAGCATTTT. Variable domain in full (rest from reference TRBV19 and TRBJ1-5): DGGITQSPKYLFRKEGQNVTLSCEQNLNHDAMYWYRQDPGQGLRLIYYSQIVNDFQKGDIAEGYSVSREKKESFPLTVTSAQKNPTAFYLCAIDQGRNQPQHFGDGTRLSIL.

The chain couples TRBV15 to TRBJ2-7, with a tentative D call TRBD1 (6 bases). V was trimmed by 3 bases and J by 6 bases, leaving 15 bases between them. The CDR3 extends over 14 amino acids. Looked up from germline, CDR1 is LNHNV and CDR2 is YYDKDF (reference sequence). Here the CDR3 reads CATSRTRTVGEQYF. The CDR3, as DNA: TGTGCCACCAGCAGGACCAGGACAGTCGGCGAGCAGTACTTC. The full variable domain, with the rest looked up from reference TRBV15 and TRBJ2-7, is DAMVIQNPRYQVTQFGKPVTLSCSQTLNHNVMYWYQQKSSQAPKLLFHYYDKDFNNEADTPDNFQSRRPNTSFCFLDIRSPGLGDTAMYLCATSRTRTVGEQYFGPGTRLTVT.

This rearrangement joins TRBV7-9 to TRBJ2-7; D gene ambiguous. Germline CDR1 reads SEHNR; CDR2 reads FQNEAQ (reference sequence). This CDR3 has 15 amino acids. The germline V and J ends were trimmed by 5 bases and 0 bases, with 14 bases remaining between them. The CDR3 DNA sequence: TGTGCCAGCAGCCCACCATCGACGAGCTCCTACGAGCAGTACTTC. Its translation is CASSPPSTSSYEQYF.

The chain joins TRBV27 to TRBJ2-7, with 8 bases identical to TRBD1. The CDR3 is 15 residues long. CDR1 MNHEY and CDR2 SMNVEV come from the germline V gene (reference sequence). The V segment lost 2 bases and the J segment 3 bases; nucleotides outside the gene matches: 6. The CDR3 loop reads CASSLGQGRNYEQYF. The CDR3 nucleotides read TGTGCCAGCAGTTTAGGACAGGGACGCAACTACGAGCAGTACTTC.

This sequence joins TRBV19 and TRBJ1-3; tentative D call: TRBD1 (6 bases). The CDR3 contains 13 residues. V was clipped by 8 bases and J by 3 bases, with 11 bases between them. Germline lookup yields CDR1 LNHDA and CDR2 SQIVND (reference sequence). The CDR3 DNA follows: TGTGCCAGTTCACAGGGTATTGGAAACACCATATATTTT. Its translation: CASSQGIGNTIYF.

The CDR3, as DNA: TGTGCCAGCAGTTACTCGAGTGAAGCGGGAGCACCTAAGTACTTC. It specifies CASSYSSEAGAPKYF. The chain recombines TRBV6-6 with TRBJ2-7; 8 nucleotides line up with TRBD2. V lost 0 bases and J lost 11; bases outside the gene matches: 12. The CDR3 has 15 residues. CDR1 and CDR2 from the germline V gene are MNHNY and SVGAGI (reference sequence).

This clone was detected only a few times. The CDR3 sequence: CAIPSSPTSGANVLTF. CDR3 nucleotides: TGTGCCATCCCGTCCTCCCCCACCTCTGGGGCCAACGTCCTGACTTTC. The chain employs TRBV10-3 and TRBJ2-6; no clear D. Germline CDR1 ENHRY, CDR2 SYGVKD. This CDR3 comprises 16 residues. Trimming removed 8 bases at V and 0 bases at J, with 14 bases between.

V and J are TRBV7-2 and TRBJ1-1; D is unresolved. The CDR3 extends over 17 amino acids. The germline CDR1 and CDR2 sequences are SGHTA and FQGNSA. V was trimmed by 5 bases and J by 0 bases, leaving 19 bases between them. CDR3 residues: CASSPATTWLLNTEAFF. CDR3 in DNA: TGTGCCAGCAGCCCCGCGACAACTTGGCTACTGAACACTGAAGCTTTCTTT.

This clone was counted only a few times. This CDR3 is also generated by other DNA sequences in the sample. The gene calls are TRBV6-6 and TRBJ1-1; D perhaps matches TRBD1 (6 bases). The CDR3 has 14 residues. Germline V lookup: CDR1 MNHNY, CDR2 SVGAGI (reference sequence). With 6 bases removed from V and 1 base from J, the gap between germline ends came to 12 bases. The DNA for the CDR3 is TGTGCCAGCAGCCGGGGGCAGGGGAACACTGAAGCTTTCTTT. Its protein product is CASSRGQGNTEAFF.

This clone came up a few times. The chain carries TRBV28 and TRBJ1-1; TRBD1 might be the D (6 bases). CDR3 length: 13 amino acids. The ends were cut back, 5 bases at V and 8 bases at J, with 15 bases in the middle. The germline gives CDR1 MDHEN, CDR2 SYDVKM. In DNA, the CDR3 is TGTGCCAGCAGTAGACCAGGGGCCCCCGAAGCTTTCTTT. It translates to CASSRPGAPEAFF.